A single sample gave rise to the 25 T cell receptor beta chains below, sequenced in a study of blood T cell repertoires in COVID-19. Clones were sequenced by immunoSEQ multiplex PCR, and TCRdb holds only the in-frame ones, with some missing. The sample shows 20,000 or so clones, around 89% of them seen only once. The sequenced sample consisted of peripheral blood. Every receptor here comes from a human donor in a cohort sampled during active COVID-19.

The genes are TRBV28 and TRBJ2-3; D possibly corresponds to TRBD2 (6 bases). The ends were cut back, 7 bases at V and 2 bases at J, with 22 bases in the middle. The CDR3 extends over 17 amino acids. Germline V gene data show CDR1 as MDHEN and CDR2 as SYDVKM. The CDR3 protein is CASTTPTRDRYTDTQYF. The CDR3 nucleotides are TGTGCCAGCACTACCCCGACGCGGGACCGATACACAGATACGCAGTATTTT. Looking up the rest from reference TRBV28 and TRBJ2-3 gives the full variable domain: DVKVTQSSRYLVKRTGEKVFLECVQDMDHENMFWYRQDPGLGLRLIYFSYDVKMKEKGDIPEGYSVSREKKERFSLILESASTNQTSMYLCASTTPTRDRYTDTQYFGPGTRLTVL.

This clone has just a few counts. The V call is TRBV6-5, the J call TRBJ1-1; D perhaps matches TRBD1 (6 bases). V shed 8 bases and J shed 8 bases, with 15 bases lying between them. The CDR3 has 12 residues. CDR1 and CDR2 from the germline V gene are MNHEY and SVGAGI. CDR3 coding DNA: TGTGCCAGCCGGCAGGGGTTTGGAGAAGCTTTCTTT. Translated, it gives CASRQGFGEAFF.

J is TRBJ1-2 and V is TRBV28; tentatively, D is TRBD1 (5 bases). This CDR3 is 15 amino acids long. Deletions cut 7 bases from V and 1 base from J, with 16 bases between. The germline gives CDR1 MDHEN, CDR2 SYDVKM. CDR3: CASTPTQAYNYGYTF. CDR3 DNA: TGTGCCAGCACGCCGACACAGGCATATAACTATGGCTACACCTTC.

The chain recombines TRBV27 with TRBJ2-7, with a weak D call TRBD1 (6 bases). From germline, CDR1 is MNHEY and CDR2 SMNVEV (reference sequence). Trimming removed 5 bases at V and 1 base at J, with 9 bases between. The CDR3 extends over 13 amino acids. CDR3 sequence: CASSVDSSYEQYF. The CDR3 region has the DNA TGTGCCAGCAGTGTGGACAGTTCCTACGAGCAGTACTTC.

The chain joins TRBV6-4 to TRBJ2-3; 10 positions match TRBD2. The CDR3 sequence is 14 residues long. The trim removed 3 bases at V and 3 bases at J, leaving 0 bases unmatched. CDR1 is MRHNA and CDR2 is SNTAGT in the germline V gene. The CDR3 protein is CASSEAGGTDTQYF. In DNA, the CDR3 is TGTGCCAGCAGTGAAGCGGGAGGGACAGATACGCAGTATTTT.

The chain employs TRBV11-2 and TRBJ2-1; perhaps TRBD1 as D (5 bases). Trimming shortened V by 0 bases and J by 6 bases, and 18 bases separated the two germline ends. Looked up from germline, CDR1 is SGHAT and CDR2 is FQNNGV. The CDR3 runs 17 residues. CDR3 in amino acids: CASSLDLARVGSNEQFF. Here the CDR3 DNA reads TGTGCCAGCAGCTTAGATTTGGCCAGGGTGGGGTCCAATGAGCAGTTCTTC.

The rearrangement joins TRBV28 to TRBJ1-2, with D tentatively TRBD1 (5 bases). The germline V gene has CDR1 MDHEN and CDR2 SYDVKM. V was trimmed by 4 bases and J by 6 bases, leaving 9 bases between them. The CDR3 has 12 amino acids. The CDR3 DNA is TGTGCCAGCAGTTCCGACAGAGATGGCTACACCTTC. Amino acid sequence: CASSSDRDGYTF.

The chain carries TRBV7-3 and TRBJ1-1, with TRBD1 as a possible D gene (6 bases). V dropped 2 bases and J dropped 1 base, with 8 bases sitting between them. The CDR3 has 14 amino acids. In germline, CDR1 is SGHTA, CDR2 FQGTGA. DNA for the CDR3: TGTGCCAGCAGCTTAGACAGGACGAACACTGAAGCTTTCTTT. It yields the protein CASSLDRTNTEAFF.

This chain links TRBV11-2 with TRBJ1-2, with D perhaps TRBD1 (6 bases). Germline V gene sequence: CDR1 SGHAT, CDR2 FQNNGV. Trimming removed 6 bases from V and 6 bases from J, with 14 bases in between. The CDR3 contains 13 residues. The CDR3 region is CASRGGGAHGYTF. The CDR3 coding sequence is TGTGCCAGCAGAGGCGGGGGGGCTCATGGCTACACCTTC.

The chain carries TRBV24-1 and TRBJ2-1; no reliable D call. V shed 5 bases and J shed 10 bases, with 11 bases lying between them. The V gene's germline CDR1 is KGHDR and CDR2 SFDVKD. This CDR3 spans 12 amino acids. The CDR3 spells CATSGDGPEQFF. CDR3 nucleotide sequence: TGTGCCACCAGTGGTGATGGGCCCGAGCAGTTCTTC.

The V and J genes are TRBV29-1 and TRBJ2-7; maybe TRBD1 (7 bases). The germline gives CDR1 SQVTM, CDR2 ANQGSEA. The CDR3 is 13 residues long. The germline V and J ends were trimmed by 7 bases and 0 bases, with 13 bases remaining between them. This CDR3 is CSGGDRGSYEQYF. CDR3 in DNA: TGCAGCGGGGGGGACAGAGGCTCCTACGAGCAGTACTTC.

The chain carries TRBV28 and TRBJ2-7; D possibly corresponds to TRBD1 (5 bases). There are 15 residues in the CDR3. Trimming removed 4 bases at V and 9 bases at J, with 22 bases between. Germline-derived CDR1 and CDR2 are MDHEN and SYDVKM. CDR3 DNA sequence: TGTGCCAGCAGTTCATACTCCCAACAGCTAAGGGGGCAGTACTTC. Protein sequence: CASSSYSQQLRGQYF.

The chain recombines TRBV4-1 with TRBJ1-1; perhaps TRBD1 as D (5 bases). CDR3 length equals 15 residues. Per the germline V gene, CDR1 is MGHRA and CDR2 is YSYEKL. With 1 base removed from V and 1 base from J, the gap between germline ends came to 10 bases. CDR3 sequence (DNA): TGCGCCAGCAGCCAAGTCGGGGGGGGGAACACTGAAGCTTTCTTT. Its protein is CASSQVGGGNTEAFF.

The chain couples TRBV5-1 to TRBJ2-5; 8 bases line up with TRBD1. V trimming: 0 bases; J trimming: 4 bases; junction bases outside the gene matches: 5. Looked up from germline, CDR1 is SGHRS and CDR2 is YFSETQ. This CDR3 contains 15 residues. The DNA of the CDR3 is TGCGCCAGCAGCTTGGCCCTAACAGGGGGAGAGACCCAGTACTTC. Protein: CASSLALTGGETQYF.

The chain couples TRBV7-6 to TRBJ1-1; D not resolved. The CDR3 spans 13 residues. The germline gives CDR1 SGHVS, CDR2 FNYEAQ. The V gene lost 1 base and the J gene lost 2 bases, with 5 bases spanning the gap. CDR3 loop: CASSLGQNTEAFF. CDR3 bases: TGTGCCAGCAGCTTAGGTCAAAACACTGAAGCTTTCTTT.

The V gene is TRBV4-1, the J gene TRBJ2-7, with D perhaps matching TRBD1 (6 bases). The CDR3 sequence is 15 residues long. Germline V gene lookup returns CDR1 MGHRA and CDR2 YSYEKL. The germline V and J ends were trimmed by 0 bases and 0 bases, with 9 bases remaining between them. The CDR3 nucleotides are TGCGCCAGCAGCCAAGATAGACAGGCCTCCTACGAGCAGTACTTC. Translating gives CASSQDRQASYEQYF.

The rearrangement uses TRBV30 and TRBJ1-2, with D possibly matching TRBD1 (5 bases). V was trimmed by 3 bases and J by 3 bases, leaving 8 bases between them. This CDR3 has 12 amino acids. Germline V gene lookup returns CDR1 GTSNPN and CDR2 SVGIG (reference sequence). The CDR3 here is CAWRPGDYGYTF. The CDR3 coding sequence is TGTGCCTGGAGACCGGGGGACTATGGCTACACCTTC. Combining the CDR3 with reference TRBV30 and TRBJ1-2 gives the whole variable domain SQTIHQWPATLVQPVGSPLSLECTVEGTSNPNLYWYRQAAGRGLQLLFYSVGIGQISSEVPQNLSASRPQDRQFILSSKKLLLSDSGFYLCAWRPGDYGYTFGSGTRLTVV.

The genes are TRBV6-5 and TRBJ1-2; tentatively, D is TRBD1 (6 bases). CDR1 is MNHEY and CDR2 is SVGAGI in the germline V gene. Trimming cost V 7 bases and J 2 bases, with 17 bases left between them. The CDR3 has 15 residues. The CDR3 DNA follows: TGTGCCAGCACCAAAAGGGGACAACCAAACTATGGCTACACCTTC. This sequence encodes CASTKRGQPNYGYTF.

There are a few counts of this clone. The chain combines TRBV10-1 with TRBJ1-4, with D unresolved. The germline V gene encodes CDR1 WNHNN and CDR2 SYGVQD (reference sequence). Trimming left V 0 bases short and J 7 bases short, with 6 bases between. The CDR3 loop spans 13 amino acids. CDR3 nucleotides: TGCGCCAGCAGTGAGTCTTTGAGTGAAAAACTGTTTTTT. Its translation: CASSESLSEKLFF.

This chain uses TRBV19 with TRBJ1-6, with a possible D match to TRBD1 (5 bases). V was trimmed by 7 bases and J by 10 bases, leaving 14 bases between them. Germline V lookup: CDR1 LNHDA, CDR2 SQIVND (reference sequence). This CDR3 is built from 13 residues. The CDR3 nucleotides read TGTGCCAGTAAGGGGCCGATTAGATCACCCCTCCACTTT. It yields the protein CASKGPIRSPLHF.

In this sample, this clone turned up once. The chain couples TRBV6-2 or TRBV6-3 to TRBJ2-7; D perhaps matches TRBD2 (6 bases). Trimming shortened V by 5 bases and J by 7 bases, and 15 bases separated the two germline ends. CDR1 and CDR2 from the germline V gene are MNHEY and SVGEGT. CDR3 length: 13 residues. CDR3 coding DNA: TGTGCCAGCAGTGGGGGACTTTTGATTGAGCAGTACTTC. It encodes CASSGGLLIEQYF.

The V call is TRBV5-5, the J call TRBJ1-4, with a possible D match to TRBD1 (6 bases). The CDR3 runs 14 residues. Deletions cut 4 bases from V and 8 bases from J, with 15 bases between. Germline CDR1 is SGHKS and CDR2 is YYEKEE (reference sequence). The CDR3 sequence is CASSPTGLREKLFF. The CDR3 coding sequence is TGTGCCAGCAGCCCTACAGGGCTGAGGGAAAAACTGTTTTTT.

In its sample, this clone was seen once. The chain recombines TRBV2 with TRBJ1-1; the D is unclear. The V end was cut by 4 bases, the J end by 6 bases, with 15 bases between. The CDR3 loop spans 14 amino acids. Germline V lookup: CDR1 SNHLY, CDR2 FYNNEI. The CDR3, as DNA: TGTGCCAGCAGTGTGGAGTCTTTCGTCGCTGAAGCTTTCTTT. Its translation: CASSVESFVAEAFF.

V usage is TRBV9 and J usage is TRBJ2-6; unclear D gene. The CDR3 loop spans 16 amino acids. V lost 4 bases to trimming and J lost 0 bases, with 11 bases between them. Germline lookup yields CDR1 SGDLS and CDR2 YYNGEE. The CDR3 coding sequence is TGTGCCAGCAGCCCCGTTCTTAGCTCTGGGGCCAACGTCCTGACTTTC. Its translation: CASSPVLSSGANVLTF. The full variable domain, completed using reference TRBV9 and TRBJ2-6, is DSGVTQTPKHLITATGQRVTLRCSPRSGDLSVYWYQQSLDQGLQFLIQYYNGEERAKGNILERFSAQQFPDLHSELNLSSLELGDSALYFCASSPVLSSGANVLTFGAGSRLTVL.

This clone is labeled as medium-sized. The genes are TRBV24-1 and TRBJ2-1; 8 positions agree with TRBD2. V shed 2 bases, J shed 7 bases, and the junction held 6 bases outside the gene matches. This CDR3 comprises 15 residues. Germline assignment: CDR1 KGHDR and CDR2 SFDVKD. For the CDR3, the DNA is TGTGCCACCAGTGATTGGACGGGAGGGCCTAATGAGCAGTTCTTC. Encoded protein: CATSDWTGGPNEQFF.